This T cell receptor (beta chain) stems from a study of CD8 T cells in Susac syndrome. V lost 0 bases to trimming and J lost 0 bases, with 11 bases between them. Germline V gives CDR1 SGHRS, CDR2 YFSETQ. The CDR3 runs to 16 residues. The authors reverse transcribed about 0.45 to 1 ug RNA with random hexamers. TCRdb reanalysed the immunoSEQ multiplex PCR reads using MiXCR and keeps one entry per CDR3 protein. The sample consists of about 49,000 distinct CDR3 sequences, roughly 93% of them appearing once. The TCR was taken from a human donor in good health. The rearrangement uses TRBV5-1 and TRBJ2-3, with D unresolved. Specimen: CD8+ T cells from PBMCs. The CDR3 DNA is TGCGCCAGCAGCTTGGTTATCGGCCTCAGCACAGATACGCAGTATTTT. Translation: CASSLVIGLSTDTQYF.